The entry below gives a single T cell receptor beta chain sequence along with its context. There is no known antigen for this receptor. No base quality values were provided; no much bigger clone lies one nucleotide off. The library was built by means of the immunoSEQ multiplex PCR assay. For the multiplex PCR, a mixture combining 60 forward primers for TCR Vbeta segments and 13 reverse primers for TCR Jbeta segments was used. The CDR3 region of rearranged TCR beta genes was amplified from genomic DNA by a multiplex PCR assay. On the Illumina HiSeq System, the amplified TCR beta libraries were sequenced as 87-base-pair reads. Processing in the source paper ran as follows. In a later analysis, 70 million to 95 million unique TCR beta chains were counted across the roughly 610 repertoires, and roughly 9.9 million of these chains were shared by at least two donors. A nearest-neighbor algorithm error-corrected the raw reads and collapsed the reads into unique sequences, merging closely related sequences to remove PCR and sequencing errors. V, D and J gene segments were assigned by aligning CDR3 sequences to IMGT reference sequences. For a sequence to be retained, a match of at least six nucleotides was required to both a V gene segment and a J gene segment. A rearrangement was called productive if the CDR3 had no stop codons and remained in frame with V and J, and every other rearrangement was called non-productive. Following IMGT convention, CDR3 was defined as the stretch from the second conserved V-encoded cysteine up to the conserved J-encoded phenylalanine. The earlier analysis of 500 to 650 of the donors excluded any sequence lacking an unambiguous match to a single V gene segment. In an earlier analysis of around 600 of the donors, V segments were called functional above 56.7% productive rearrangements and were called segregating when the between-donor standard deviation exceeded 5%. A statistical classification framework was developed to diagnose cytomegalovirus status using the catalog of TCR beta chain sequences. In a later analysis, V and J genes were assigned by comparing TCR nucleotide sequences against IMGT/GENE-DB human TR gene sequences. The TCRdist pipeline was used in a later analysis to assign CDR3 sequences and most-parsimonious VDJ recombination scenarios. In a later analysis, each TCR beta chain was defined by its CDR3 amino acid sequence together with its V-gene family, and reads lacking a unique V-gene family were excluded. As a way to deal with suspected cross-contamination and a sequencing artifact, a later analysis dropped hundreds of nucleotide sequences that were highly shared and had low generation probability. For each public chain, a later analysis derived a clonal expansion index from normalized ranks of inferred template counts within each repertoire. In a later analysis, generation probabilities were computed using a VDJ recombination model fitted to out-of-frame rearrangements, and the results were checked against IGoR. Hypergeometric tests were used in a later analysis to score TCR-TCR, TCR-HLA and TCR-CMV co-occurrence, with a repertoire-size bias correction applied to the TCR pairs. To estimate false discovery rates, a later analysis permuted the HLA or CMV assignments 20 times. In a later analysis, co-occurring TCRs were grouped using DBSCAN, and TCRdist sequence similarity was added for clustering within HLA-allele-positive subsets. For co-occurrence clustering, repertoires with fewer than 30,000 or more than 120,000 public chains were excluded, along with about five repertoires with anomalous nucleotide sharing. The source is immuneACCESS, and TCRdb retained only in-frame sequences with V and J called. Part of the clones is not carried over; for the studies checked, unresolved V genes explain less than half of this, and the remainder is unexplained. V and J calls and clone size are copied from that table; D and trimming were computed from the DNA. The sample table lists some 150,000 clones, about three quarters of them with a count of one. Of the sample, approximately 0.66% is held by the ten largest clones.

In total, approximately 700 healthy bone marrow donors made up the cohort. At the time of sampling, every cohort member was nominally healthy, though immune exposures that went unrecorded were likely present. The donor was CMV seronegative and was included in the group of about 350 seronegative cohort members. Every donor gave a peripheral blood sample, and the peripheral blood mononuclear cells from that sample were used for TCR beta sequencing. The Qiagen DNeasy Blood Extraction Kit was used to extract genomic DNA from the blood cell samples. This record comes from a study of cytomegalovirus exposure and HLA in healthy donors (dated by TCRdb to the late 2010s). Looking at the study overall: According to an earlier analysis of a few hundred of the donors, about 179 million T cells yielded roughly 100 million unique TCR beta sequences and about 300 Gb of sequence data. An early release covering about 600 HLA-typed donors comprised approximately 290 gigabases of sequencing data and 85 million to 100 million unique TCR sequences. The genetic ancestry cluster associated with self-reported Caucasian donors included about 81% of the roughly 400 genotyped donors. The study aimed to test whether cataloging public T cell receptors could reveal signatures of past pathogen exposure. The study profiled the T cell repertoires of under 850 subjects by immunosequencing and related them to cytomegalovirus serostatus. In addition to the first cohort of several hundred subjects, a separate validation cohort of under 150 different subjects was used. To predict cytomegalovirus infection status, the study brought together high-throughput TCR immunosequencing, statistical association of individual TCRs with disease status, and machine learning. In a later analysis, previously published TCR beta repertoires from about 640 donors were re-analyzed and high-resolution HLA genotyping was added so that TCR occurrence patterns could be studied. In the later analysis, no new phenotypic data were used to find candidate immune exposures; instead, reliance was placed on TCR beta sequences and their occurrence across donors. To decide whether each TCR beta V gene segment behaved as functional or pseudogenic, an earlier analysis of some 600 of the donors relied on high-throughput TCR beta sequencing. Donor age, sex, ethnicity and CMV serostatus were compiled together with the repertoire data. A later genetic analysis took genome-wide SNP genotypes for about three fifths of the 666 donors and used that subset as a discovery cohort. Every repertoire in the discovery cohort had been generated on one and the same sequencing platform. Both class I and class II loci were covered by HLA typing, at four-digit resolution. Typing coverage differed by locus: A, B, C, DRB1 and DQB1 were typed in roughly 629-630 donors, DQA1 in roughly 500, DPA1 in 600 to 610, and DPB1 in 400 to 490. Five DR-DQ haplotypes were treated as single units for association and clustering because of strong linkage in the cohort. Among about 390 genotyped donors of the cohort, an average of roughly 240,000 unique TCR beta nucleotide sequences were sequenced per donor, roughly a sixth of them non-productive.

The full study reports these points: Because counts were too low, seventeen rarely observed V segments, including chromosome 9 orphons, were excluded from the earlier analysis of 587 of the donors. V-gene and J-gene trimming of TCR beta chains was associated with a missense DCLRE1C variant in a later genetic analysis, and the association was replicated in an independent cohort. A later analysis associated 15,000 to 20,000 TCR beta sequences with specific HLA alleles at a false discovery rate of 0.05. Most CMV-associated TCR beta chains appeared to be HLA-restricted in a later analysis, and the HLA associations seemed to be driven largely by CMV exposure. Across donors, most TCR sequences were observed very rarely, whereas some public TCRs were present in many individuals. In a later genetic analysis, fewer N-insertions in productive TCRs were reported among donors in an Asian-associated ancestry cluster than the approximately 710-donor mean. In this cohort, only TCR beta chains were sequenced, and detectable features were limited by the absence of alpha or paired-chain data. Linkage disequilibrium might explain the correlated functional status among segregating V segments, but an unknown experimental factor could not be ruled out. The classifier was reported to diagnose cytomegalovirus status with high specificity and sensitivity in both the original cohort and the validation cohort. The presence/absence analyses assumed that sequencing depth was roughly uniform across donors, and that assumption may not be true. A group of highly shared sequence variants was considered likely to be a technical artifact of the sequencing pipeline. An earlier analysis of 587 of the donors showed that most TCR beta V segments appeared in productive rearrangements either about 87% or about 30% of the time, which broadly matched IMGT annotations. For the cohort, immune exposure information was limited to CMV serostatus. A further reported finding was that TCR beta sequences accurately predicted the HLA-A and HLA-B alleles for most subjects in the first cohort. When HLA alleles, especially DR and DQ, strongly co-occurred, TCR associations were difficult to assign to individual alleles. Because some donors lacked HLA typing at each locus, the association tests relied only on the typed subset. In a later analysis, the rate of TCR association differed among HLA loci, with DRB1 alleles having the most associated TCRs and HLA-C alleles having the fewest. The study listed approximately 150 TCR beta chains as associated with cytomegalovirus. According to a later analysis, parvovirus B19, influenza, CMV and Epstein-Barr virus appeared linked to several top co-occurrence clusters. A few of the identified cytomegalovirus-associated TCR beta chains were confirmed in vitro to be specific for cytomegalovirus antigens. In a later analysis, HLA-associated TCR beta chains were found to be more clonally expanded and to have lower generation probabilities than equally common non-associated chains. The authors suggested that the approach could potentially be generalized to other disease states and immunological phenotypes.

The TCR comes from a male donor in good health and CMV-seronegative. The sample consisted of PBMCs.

Here the CDR3 is given as CASSDATSTGKGGVQETQYF. The nucleotide sequence is TGTGCCAGCAGCGATGCGACTAGCACCGGAAAGGGAGGGGTCCAAGAGACCCAGTACTTC. Recombination connected TRBV9 to TRBJ2-5, and 7 junctional nucleotides match TRBD2. The CDR3 runs 20 residues from the cysteine to the phenylalanine. Of the read, only the CDR3 DNA is kept; its 60 bases are in frame from base 1. As encoded in the germline V gene, CDR1 is SGDLS while CDR2 is YYNGEE. V is cut back by 3 bases and J by 1 base, with 21 bases in the junction unmatched. When the CDR3 is completed using the reference TRBV9 and TRBJ2-5 genes on either side, the full variable domain is DSGVTQTPKHLITATGQRVTLRCSPRSGDLSVYWYQQSLDQGLQFLIQYYNGEERAKGNILERFSAQQFPDLHSELNLSSLELGDSALYFCASSDATSTGKGGVQETQYFGPGTRLLVL.